The TCR beta chain described here comes from a study of shared clonotypes between healthy human individuals. The repertoire was sequenced with immunoSEQ multiplex PCR; TCRdb's copy has only in-frame clones and lacks some. The table has roughly 2,300,000 clones, 80% to 95% seen once. This clone came up once. Trimming removed 5 bases at V and 3 bases at J, with 20 bases between. This CDR3 comprises 17 residues. Germline loops: CDR1 SEHNR, CDR2 FQNEAQ (reference sequence). The receptor was isolated from a man aged 18 to 29 in good health. Some clones in this sample may be carry-over from other donors' samples. This sequence joins TRBV7-9 and TRBJ2-1, with a weak D call TRBD2 (6 bases). Specimen: naive CD4+ T cells from PBMCs. Subset noted: CD45RA+ positively selected. The CDR3 nucleotides are TGTGCCAGCAGCCGCGATCAACTAGCACCTTTCTACAATGAGCAGTTCTTC. This gives the protein CASSRDQLAPFYNEQFF.